A single sample is the source of the 11 T cell receptor beta chains below, sequenced in a study of cytotoxic CD8 clonotypes in ibrutinib-treated CLL. Sequencing used immunoSEQ multiplex PCR; TCRdb keeps in-frame clones, though not all of them. The sample has tens of thousands of clones, more than 75% seen once. This specimen consisted of PBMCs, obtained after 36 months of ibrutinib treatment. Receptors were obtained from a human donor with chronic lymphocytic leukemia.

The rearrangement uses TRBV27 and TRBJ1-2; D remains ambiguous. The CDR3 contains 13 residues. Germline values: CDR1 MNHEY, CDR2 SMNVEV (reference sequence). The V end was cut by 3 bases, the J end by 0 bases, with 5 bases between. Written as DNA, the CDR3 is TGTGCCAGCAGTTTCGCGGCTAACTATGGCTACACCTTC. It translates to CASSFAANYGYTF.

The chain combines TRBV19 with TRBJ1-2; the D is unclear. Trimming left V 7 bases short and J 5 bases short, with 14 bases between. The CDR3 extends over 13 amino acids. From germline, CDR1 is LNHDA and CDR2 SQIVND (reference sequence). CDR3 sequence (DNA): TGTGCCAGTAATCCTAACGGAGTATATGGCTACACCTTC. It translates to CASNPNGVYGYTF.

This clone was recorded only once. This chain uses TRBV7-8 with TRBJ2-2, with D tentatively TRBD1 (6 bases). CDR3 length: 14 amino acids. Trimming cost V 4 bases and J 2 bases, with 8 bases left between them. Germline CDR1 and CDR2: SGHVS and FQNEAQ. The CDR3 DNA is TGTGCCAGCAGCTCGGGACACAACACCGGGGAGCTGTTTTTT. Translation: CASSSGHNTGELFF. Complete variable domain (other parts from reference TRBV7-8 and TRBJ2-2): GAGVSQSPRYKVAKRGQDVALRCDPISGHVSLFWYQQALGQGPEFLTYFQNEAQLDKSGLPSDRFFAERPEGSVSTLKIQRTQQEDSAVYLCASSSGHNTGELFFGEGSRLTVL.

This clone was found a few times. The V call is TRBV7-9, the J call TRBJ1-2, with D hard to call. Per germline, CDR1 SEHNR and CDR2 FQNEAQ (reference sequence). V gave up 6 bases and J gave up 8 bases, with 19 bases separating them. CDR3 length equals 14 residues. The CDR3 DNA is TGTGCCAGCAGTTATCTCGGGCTCCTGGGCGGCTACACCTTC. Its protein product is CASSYLGLLGGYTF.

The rearrangement joins TRBV5-5 to TRBJ1-4; D unresolved. Trimming removed 0 bases at V and 5 bases at J, with 14 bases between. CDR1 and CDR2 (germline): SGHKS, YYEKEE (reference sequence). The CDR3 has 16 amino acids. CDR3 region: CASSLAGVVSNEKLFF. The CDR3 DNA follows: TGTGCCAGCAGCTTGGCCGGGGTGGTAAGCAATGAAAAACTGTTTTTT.

By sample share, this clone is medium-sized. The chain carries TRBV4-3 and TRBJ2-7; D is perhaps TRBD2 (6 bases). The V end was cut by 0 bases, the J end by 6 bases, with 12 bases between. CDR1 and CDR2 (germline): LGHNA, YSLEER. This CDR3 is 14 amino acids long. CDR3 DNA sequence: TGCGCCAGCAGCCAAGAGGAGGGAGCTTTCGAGCAGTACTTC. Amino acids: CASSQEEGAFEQYF.

The genes are TRBV15 and TRBJ1-1; TRBD1 matches 10 bases. This CDR3 spans 16 amino acids. The germline V gene has CDR1 LNHNV and CDR2 YYDKDF (reference sequence). V lost 5 bases and J lost 7; bases outside the gene matches: 13. In DNA, the CDR3 is TGTGCCACCAGCGGGGGCCAGACAGGGGGCGCGTATGAAGCTTTCTTT. Its protein product is CATSGGQTGGAYEAFF.

The table lists this clone with many counts. This chain uses TRBV5-4 with TRBJ2-1, with D possibly being TRBD1 or TRBD2 (5 bases each). This CDR3 has 17 amino acids. The germline gives CDR1 SGHNT, CDR2 YYREEE (reference sequence). Between the trimmed V and J ends, which lost 4 bases and 0 bases, there was a span of 17 bases. In DNA form, the CDR3 reads TGTGCCAGCAGCAGGTCCGGGGCCTCGGGCTCCTACAATGAGCAGTTCTTC. The encoded protein is CASSRSGASGSYNEQFF.

The table lists this clone with a count of one. The chain recombines TRBV18 with TRBJ2-6; D may be TRBD1 (5 bases). Germline loops: CDR1 KGHSH, CDR2 LQKENI. The CDR3 spans 16 residues. Deletions cut 6 bases from V and 0 bases from J, with 12 bases between. CDR3 sequence reads: CASSATVISGANVLTF. CDR3 nucleotide sequence: TGTGCCAGCTCTGCGACAGTGATCTCTGGGGCCAACGTCCTGACTTTC.

The J gene is TRBJ2-1, the V gene TRBV9, with D possibly TRBD1 on 6 matching bases. CDR3 length equals 16 residues. The germline gives CDR1 SGDLS, CDR2 YYNGEE. The V end was cut by 0 bases, the J end by 10 bases, with 20 bases between. CDR3 DNA sequence: TGTGCCAGCAGCGTAGGAACTAACCTCCCTGACAGGGAGCAGTTCTTC. It yields the protein CASSVGTNLPDREQFF.

This sequence joins TRBV4-1 and TRBJ1-2, with D perhaps matching TRBD1 (6 bases). The CDR3 is made up of 16 amino acids. V was pared by 1 base and J by 7 bases, with 19 bases between. Germline-derived CDR1 and CDR2 are MGHRA and YSYEKL. The CDR3 DNA follows: TGCGCCAGCAGCCAAGGGAGGACAGAACAGGGTGGTGGCTACACCTTC. Translating it yields CASSQGRTEQGGGYTF.